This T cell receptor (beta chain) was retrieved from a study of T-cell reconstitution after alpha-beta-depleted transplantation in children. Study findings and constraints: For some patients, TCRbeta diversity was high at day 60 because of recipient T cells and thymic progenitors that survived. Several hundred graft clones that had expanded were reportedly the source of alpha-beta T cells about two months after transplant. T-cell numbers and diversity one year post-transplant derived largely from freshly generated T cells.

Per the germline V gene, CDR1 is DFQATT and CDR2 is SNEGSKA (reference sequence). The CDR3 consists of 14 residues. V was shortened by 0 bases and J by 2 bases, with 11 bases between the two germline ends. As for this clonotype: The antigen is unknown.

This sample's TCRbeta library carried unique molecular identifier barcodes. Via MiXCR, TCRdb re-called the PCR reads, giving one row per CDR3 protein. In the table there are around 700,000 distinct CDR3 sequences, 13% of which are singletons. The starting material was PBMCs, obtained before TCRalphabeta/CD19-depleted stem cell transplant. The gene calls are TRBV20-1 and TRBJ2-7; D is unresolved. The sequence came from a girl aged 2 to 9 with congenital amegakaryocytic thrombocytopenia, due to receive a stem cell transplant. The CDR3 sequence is CSARDGATPYEQYF. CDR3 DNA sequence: TGCAGTGCTAGAGATGGAGCGACCCCCTACGAGCAGTACTTC.